The present T cell receptor beta chain was sequenced within a study of persistence of HIV-infected CD4 T cells. Study context: Donors had been on suppressive ART for a median of approximately eight years.

Details on this clone: Its antigen remains unknown.

Sequencing used immunoSEQ version 4 in survey mode. Assay: immunoSEQ multiplex PCR; the TCRdb copy retains only in-frame clones and omits some. Of tens of thousands of clones in the sample, about 89% were seen once. Anti-CD3/anti-CD28 beads served as a nonspecific positive control stimulus. CD4+ T cells upregulating both CD40 ligand and CD69 were sorted as responding cells. Trimming took 3 bases from V and 9 from J, leaving 18 bases between them. Germline values: CDR1 KGHSH, CDR2 LQKENI. This CDR3 is built from 15 residues. The source material was CD4+ T cells sorted from PBMCs after roughly 20-hour stimulation, sampled from a patient who received antiretroviral therapy. V and J are TRBV18 and TRBJ2-4, with D possibly being TRBD1 (5 bases). The sequence came from an adult man with HIV who was CMV-seropositive. The CDR3 coding sequence is TGTGCCAGCTCACCTGTTGTTCTTGGGGCAGGCATTCAGTACTTC. Translation gives CASSPVVLGAGIQYF.